The next 24 T cell receptor beta chains were all read from a single sample in a study of T cell repertoires in cytomegalovirus infection. In TCRdb, the reads were re-called with MiXCR into one record per CDR3 protein. The table lists 400,000 or so distinct CDR3 sequences, 18% of them singletons. The specimen was PBMCs. These receptors came from a human donor in good health (CMV status not recorded). Some clones in this sample may be carry-over from other donors' samples.

This clonotype was recorded at least ten times. This chain uses TRBV7-9 with TRBJ2-1; weak D call: TRBD1 (6 bases). The CDR3 covers 19 residues. Between the trimmed V and J ends, which lost 7 bases and 3 bases, there was a span of 28 bases. Per the germline V gene, CDR1 is SEHNR and CDR2 is FQNEAQ (reference sequence). The CDR3 DNA sequence: TGTGCCAGCACTTATGGGTCTAGCCCTAGGGGGTGGAGCTACAATGAGCAGTTCTTC. Amino acid sequence: CASTYGSSPRGWSYNEQFF.

This clonotype appeared many times. V is TRBV7-2 and J is TRBJ1-2, with TRBD1 matching over 7 bases. V dropped 2 bases and J dropped 4; count of bases not matched to a gene: 7. The CDR3 totals 15 residues. Germline V gives CDR1 SGHTA, CDR2 FQGNSA. The CDR3 nucleotides read TGTGCCAGCAGCTTAAGCCCGGGACAGTTCTATGGCTACACCTTC. The encoded protein is CASSLSPGQFYGYTF.

This clonotype has ten or more counts. The chain uses TRBV7-6 and TRBJ2-7; D remains ambiguous. The germline CDR1 and CDR2 sequences are SGHVS and FNYEAQ. V gave up 4 bases and J gave up 0 bases, with 10 bases separating them. The CDR3 has 14 residues. CDR3 in amino acids: CASSWQDVSYEQYF. CDR3 bases: TGTGCCAGCAGCTGGCAAGATGTCTCCTACGAGCAGTACTTC.

This clonotype has a count of ten or more. V usage is TRBV3-1 and J usage is TRBJ1-2, with no clear D. The V end was cut by 1 base, the J end by 7 bases, with 10 bases between. Germline V gene lookup returns CDR1 LGHDT and CDR2 YNNKEL (reference sequence). This CDR3 contains 13 residues. CDR3 region: CASSQGDIRGYTF. For the CDR3, the DNA is TGTGCCAGCAGCCAAGGGGATATCCGTGGCTACACCTTC.

The CDR3 bases are TGTGCCATCAGTGAGCCGGGACAGGGGGTTGGAAACACCATATATTTT. Translated: CAISEPGQGVGNTIYF. The V and J genes are TRBV10-3 and TRBJ1-3; 11 bases align to TRBD1. With 2 bases clipped from V and 3 bases from J, the junction kept 3 bases outside the gene matches. This CDR3 region has 16 residues. Germline V lookup: CDR1 ENHRY, CDR2 SYGVKD.

V and J are TRBV7-6 and TRBJ2-7; D might be TRBD2 (6 bases). The V gene lost 5 bases and the J gene lost 5 bases, with 13 bases spanning the gap. CDR1 SGHVS and CDR2 FNYEAQ come from the germline V gene. The CDR3 sequence is 13 residues long. Here the CDR3 DNA reads TGTGCCAGCAGCCGTGGGACTTTCGACGAGCAGTACTTC. Translated, it gives CASSRGTFDEQYF.

This sequence joins TRBV2 and TRBJ2-5; D gene uncertain. The CDR3 has 12 amino acids. Germline lookup yields CDR1 SNHLY and CDR2 FYNNEI. Trimming took 5 bases from V and 3 from J, leaving 7 bases between them. DNA for the CDR3: TGTGCCAGCAGTTGGGCCAAAGAGACCCAGTACTTC. It codes for CASSWAKETQYF.

In its sample, this clonotype was seen a few times. The rearrangement links TRBV23-1 to TRBJ1-6; TRBD1 matches 7 bases. TRBV23-1 is noted as an ORF with a role that remains uncertain. The CDR3 loop spans 17 amino acids. Germline trimming cut 6 bases from V and 9 bases from J; bases unmatched to any gene: 17. DNA of the CDR3: TGCGCCAGCAGCAACGGTGTGCGACAGGGAGGCTGTTCACCCCTCCACTTT. Residues: CASSNGVRQGGCSPLHF.

Written as DNA, the CDR3 is TGTGCCAGCAGCTTACAGGGGGCGCCGGAGACCCAGTACTTC. Its translation is CASSLQGAPETQYF. The rearrangement links TRBV11-3 to TRBJ2-5, with 8 bases that match TRBD1. J gave up 5 bases and V 2 bases, and 4 bases lay outside the gene matches. CDR3 size: 14 residues. The germline gives CDR1 SGHNT, CDR2 YENEEA.

This chain links TRBV5-6 with TRBJ1-4; D call uncertain. The CDR3 spans 14 residues. The germline gives CDR1 SGHDT, CDR2 YYEEEE. The ends were cut back, 2 bases at V and 8 bases at J, with 13 bases in the middle. CDR3 sequence (DNA): TGTGCCAGCAGCTTTAGGTCGTCGGAGGAAAAACTGTTTTTT. Translated, it gives CASSFRSSEEKLFF.

This clonotype was detected many times. The chain employs TRBV7-2 and TRBJ2-3; D gene uncertain. The V end was cut by 5 bases, the J end by 6 bases, with 15 bases between. The CDR3 is 14 residues long. Looked up from germline, CDR1 is SGHTA and CDR2 is FQGNSA. CDR3 sequence (DNA): TGTGCCAGCAGCATCAGAAGGGCCAGCGATACGCAGTATTTT. It specifies CASSIRRASDTQYF.

The V and J genes are TRBV28 and TRBJ2-3, with a weak D call TRBD1 (5 bases). Germline V gene lookup returns CDR1 MDHEN and CDR2 SYDVKM. With 5 bases removed from V and 4 bases from J, the gap between germline ends came to 13 bases. The CDR3 is 14 amino acids. CDR3 nucleotides: TGTGCCAGCAGTGTCGTAGGGGATGCAGATACGCAGTATTTT. It yields the protein CASSVVGDADTQYF.

This clonotype was observed a handful of times. The chain recombines TRBV2 with TRBJ2-1; D may be TRBD2 (5 bases). The germline V gene encodes CDR1 SNHLY and CDR2 FYNNEI. The CDR3 is 14 amino acids. Trimming took 7 bases from V and 2 from J, leaving 12 bases between them. The CDR3 reads CASIRTPAYNEQFF. CDR3 sequence (DNA): TGTGCCAGCATCCGGACTCCGGCCTACAATGAGCAGTTCTTC. Filled out from reference TRBV2 and TRBJ2-1, the complete variable domain reads EPEVTQTPSHQVTQMGQEVILRCVPISNHLYFYWYRQILGQKVEFLVSFYNNEISEKSEIFDDQFSVERPDGSNFTLKIRSTKLEDSAMYFCASIRTPAYNEQFFGPGTRLTVL.

This clonotype has more than one count but fewer than ten. The chain links TRBV5-4 to TRBJ1-1, with 8 bases that match TRBD1. Germline loops: CDR1 SGHNT, CDR2 YYREEE (reference sequence). The J segment lost 5 bases and the V segment lost 4 bases, leaving 10 bases of the junction unmatched. This CDR3 comprises 15 residues. The DNA for the CDR3 is TGTGCCAGCAGCACTCAGGGGGCGCTGGGGACTGAAGCTTTCTTT. This gives the protein CASSTQGALGTEAFF.

This clonotype was counted at least ten times. The gene calls are TRBV7-8 and TRBJ1-1, with D hard to call. This CDR3 is 12 amino acids long. CDR1 is SGHVS, CDR2 FQNEAQ, per germline. V lost 4 bases and J lost 13, with 16 bases in between. CDR3 nucleotides: TGTGCCAGCAGCTCGACGGGAGGGAATGATTTCTTT. This codes for CASSSTGGNDFF. Filled out from reference TRBV7-8 and TRBJ1-1, the complete variable domain reads GAGVSQSPRYKVAKRGQDVALRCDPISGHVSLFWYQQALGQGPEFLTYFQNEAQLDKSGLPSDRFFAERPEGSVSTLKIQRTQQEDSAVYLCASSSTGGNDFFGQGTRLTVV.

This clonotype was seen more than once but under ten times. The chain links TRBV27 to TRBJ2-3; possibly TRBD1 for D (6 bases). Germline V gene sequence: CDR1 MNHEY, CDR2 SMNVEV (reference sequence). CDR3 size: 15 residues. V dropped 3 bases and J dropped 2 bases, with 12 bases sitting between them. Here the CDR3 reads CASSFRGLTTDTQYF. CDR3 in DNA: TGTGCCAGCAGTTTTAGGGGGTTGACCACAGATACGCAGTATTTT.

This clonotype occurred a few times. This chain links TRBV12-3 or TRBV12-4 with TRBJ2-5; D unclear. The ends were cut back, 5 bases at V and 4 bases at J, with 8 bases in the middle. The CDR3 sequence is 12 residues long. Here the CDR3 DNA reads TGTGCCAGCAGTCGCCGACCAGAGACCCAGTACTTC. Translation gives CASSRRPETQYF.

This clonotype occurred a few times. The V call is TRBV12-3 or TRBV12-4, the J call TRBJ2-7; D gene uncertain. CDR3 length equals 16 residues. The germline V and J ends were trimmed by 6 bases and 2 bases, with 20 bases remaining between them. CDR3 sequence reads: CASSPNADKLTYEQYF. CDR3 DNA: TGTGCCAGCAGCCCTAATGCCGACAAGCTAACCTACGAGCAGTACTTC.

The chain links TRBV28 to TRBJ2-5; tentatively, D is TRBD2 (7 bases). Trimming left V 5 bases short and J 5 bases short, with 21 bases between. The CDR3 sequence is 16 residues long. Germline CDR1 MDHEN, CDR2 SYDVKM. CDR3 in DNA: TGTGCCAGCAGTGCTCCGGGGCGGGGGCAGGAGGAGACCCAGTACTTC. Its protein product is CASSAPGRGQEETQYF.

In this sample, this clonotype turned up a few times. The rearrangement joins TRBV4-2 to TRBJ2-1, with D hard to call. CDR3 size: 11 residues. Trimming stripped 1 base from V and 10 bases from J, with 5 bases between. Germline CDR1 is LGHNA and CDR2 is YNFKEQ. CDR3 in amino acids: CASSQGREQFF. CDR3 in DNA: TGTGCCAGCAGCCAAGGACGCGAGCAGTTCTTC.

This clonotype was counted ten times or more. This chain links TRBV7-9 with TRBJ2-4; perhaps TRBD1 as D (6 bases). This CDR3 is 14 amino acids long. V lost 0 bases to trimming and J lost 6 bases, with 9 bases between them. CDR1 and CDR2 (germline): SEHNR, FQNEAQ (reference sequence). CDR3 DNA sequence: TGTGCCAGCAGCTTAGCTCAGGGGAGAAACATTCAGTACTTC. Its translation is CASSLAQGRNIQYF.

The chain joins TRBV20-1 to TRBJ1-4; D is unclear. Trimming left V 6 bases short and J 4 bases short, with 12 bases between. CDR1 is DFQATT and CDR2 is SNEGSKA in the germline V gene (reference sequence). The CDR3 has 13 amino acids. The CDR3 DNA reads TGCAGTGCCTCGGGGATCGGTAATGAAAAACTGTTTTTT. It encodes CSASGIGNEKLFF.

The chain uses TRBV6-8 and TRBJ2-1; 7 positions match TRBD1. The CDR3 consists of 14 residues. Trimming cost V 6 bases and J 0 bases; bases outside gene matches: 2. Germline V gene data show CDR1 as MNHGY and CDR2 as SAAAGT. The DNA of the CDR3 is TGTGCCAGCAGGGGGGACAGCTCCTACAATGAGCAGTTCTTC. This translates into CASRGDSSYNEQFF.

This clonotype occurred a few times. The chain is built from TRBV19 and TRBJ1-5; possibly TRBD1 for D (6 bases). Germline CDR1 LNHDA, CDR2 SQIVND (reference sequence). CDR3 length: 12 amino acids. V dropped 4 bases and J dropped 12 bases, with 13 bases sitting between them. CDR3 sequence: CASSTDQGHQHF. In DNA, the CDR3 is TGTGCCAGTAGTACCGACCAGGGGCACCAGCATTTT.